The next 27 T cell receptor beta chains were all read from a single sample in a study of T cell responses to AZD1222 COVID-19 vaccine. Using immunoSEQ multiplex PCR, the repertoire was profiled, and TCRdb retains in-frame clones only, with some absent. The data show around 110,000 clones, 75% to 95% seen once. The input for sequencing was peripheral blood, taken 28 days after the second AZD1222 dose. The receptors shown here come from an adult who received the AZD1222 COVID-19 vaccine.

V and J are TRBV6-5 and TRBJ1-1; D possibly corresponds to TRBD1 (5 bases). The CDR3 consists of 15 residues. The germline V gene has CDR1 MNHEY and CDR2 SVGAGI. V gave up 5 bases and J gave up 1 base, with 14 bases separating them. The CDR3 DNA reads as TGTGCCAGCAGTCCGTCGACAGACCGGAACACTGAAGCTTTCTTT. Translated: CASSPSTDRNTEAFF.

The chain employs TRBV12-3 or TRBV12-4 and TRBJ2-2, with D tentatively TRBD2 (5 bases). The CDR3 spans 13 residues. Trimming shortened V by 7 bases and J by 4 bases, and 10 bases separated the two germline ends. The CDR3 protein is CASILAGTGELFF. CDR3 nucleotides: TGTGCCAGCATCTTGGCGGGCACCGGGGAGCTGTTTTTT.

J is TRBJ2-7 and V is TRBV9; 8 bases agree with TRBD1. CDR1 is SGDLS, CDR2 YYNGEE, per germline. This CDR3 comprises 14 residues. Germline trimming cut 4 bases from V and 5 bases from J; bases unmatched to any gene: 8. CDR3 DNA: TGTGCCAGCAGCCCCCTCTCAGGGGGCCACGAGCAGTACTTC. Amino acids: CASSPLSGGHEQYF.

The chain links TRBV27 to TRBJ2-5, with TRBD1 matching over 8 bases. V was clipped by 5 bases and J by 5 bases; unmatched bases: 7. Germline loops: CDR1 MNHEY, CDR2 SMNVEV (reference sequence). The CDR3 consists of 14 residues. The CDR3 region has the DNA TGTGCCAGCAGTCCTACAGGGGGACCGGAGACCCAGTACTTC. The encoded protein is CASSPTGGPETQYF.

The V gene is TRBV19, the J gene TRBJ2-7; the match to TRBD2 covers 7 bases. V lost 5 bases, J lost 5 bases, and 12 bases stayed unmatched. The CDR3 contains 15 residues. Germline V lookup: CDR1 LNHDA, CDR2 SQIVND (reference sequence). The CDR3 sequence is CASSFGGGLTHEQYF. CDR3 DNA: TGTGCCAGTAGTTTTGGGGGGGGACTTACCCACGAGCAGTACTTC. The full variable domain, its missing parts supplied by reference TRBV19 and TRBJ2-7, is DGGITQSPKYLFRKEGQNVTLSCEQNLNHDAMYWYRQDPGQGLRLIYYSQIVNDFQKGDIAEGYSVSREKKESFPLTVTSAQKNPTAFYLCASSFGGGLTHEQYFGPGTRLTVT.

The V gene is TRBV5-6, the J gene TRBJ2-7; D is uncertain. V lost 0 bases, J lost 1 base, and 11 bases lay in between. Per the germline V gene, CDR1 is SGHDT and CDR2 is YYEEEE. The length of the CDR3 is 15 residues. The CDR3 region has the DNA TGTGCCAGCAGCTTGGCCCCAGGTCGGTCCTACGAGCAGTACTTC. Translated, it gives CASSLAPGRSYEQYF. The full variable domain, in which reference TRBV5-6 and TRBJ2-7 provide the parts outside the CDR3, is DAGVTQSPTHLIKTRGQQVTLRCSPKSGHDTVSWYQQALGQGPQFIFQYYEEEERQRGNFPDRFSGHQFPNYSSELNVNALLLGDSALYLCASSLAPGRSYEQYFGPGTRLTVT.

The chain employs TRBV14 and TRBJ1-3; D is perhaps TRBD1 (5 bases). The length of the CDR3 is 17 residues. CDR1 is SGHDN and CDR2 is FVKESK in the germline V gene. Trimming took off 5 bases at V and 2 bases at J, with 19 bases between the two ends. CDR3 in DNA: TGTGCCAGCAGCGATTCAAAAGGCAGGGTGGCTGGAAACACCATATATTTT. It specifies CASSDSKGRVAGNTIYF.

V usage is TRBV4-3 and J usage is TRBJ2-1, with 11 bases aligning to TRBD2. Germline V gene data show CDR1 as LGHNA and CDR2 as YSLEER. This CDR3 spans 15 amino acids. V lost 5 bases to trimming and J lost 3 bases; unmatched junction nucleotides: 3. CDR3 in DNA: TGCGCCAGCAGCACCGGGACTAGCGGCTACAATGAGCAGTTCTTC. It yields the protein CASSTGTSGYNEQFF.

CDR3 sequence: CASSLGHNQPQHF. The CDR3 region has the DNA TGCGCCAGCAGCTTGGGACATAATCAGCCCCAGCATTTT. The chain carries TRBV5-1 and TRBJ1-5, with D uncertain. V was shortened by 0 bases and J by 4 bases, with 5 bases between the two germline ends. The CDR3 totals 13 residues. Per the germline V gene, CDR1 is SGHRS and CDR2 is YFSETQ.

The chain links TRBV7-2 to TRBJ2-1; no clear D gene. The germline CDR1 and CDR2 sequences are SGHTA and FQGNSA. CDR3 length: 17 amino acids. With 5 bases removed from V and 5 bases from J, the gap between germline ends came to 22 bases. The DNA of the CDR3 is TGTGCCAGCAGCCTTCGACCGTGGGCTTCCCCCAACAATGAGCAGTTCTTC. Translation: CASSLRPWASPNNEQFF.

V and J are TRBV7-2 and TRBJ2-3; 10 bases fit TRBD2. The V and J ends lost 2 bases and 6 bases, in that order; junction bases with no gene match: 14. Germline V gives CDR1 SGHTA, CDR2 FQGNSA. There are 18 residues in the CDR3. The CDR3 region has the DNA TGTGCCAGCAGCTTACGTGCTAGCGGGAGTGCGTCGACGGATACGCAGTATTTT. Its protein is CASSLRASGSASTDTQYF.

The CDR3 bases are TGTGCCAGCAGTTTGAGGGGTATGGGTCAGCCCCAGCATTTT. Protein sequence: CASSLRGMGQPQHF. The rearrangement uses TRBV28 and TRBJ1-5; possible D gene TRBD1, 5 bases. Germline CDR1 reads MDHEN; CDR2 reads SYDVKM. V dropped 3 bases and J dropped 6 bases, with 12 bases sitting between them. The CDR3 has 14 amino acids.

The chain is built from TRBV19 and TRBJ2-7; D is unresolved. V dropped 2 bases and J dropped 0 bases, with 11 bases sitting between them. In germline, CDR1 is LNHDA, CDR2 SQIVND (reference sequence). The CDR3 is 15 amino acids. Written as DNA, the CDR3 is TGTGCCAGTAGTATACGGGCACCTACCTCCTACGAGCAGTACTTC. As protein: CASSIRAPTSYEQYF.

CDR3 nucleotide sequence: TGTGCCAGCAGTTTCAGGTCGGGGACTCAGCCCCAGCATTTT. It codes for CASSFRSGTQPQHF. This chain connects TRBV27 to TRBJ1-5, with D perhaps TRBD1 (5 bases). The germline CDR1 and CDR2 sequences are MNHEY and SMNVEV (reference sequence). There are 14 residues in the CDR3. V lost 3 bases to trimming and J lost 6 bases, with 12 bases between them.

The genes are TRBV10-3 and TRBJ2-1; D ambiguous. V shed 1 base and J shed 2 bases, with 15 bases lying between them. There are 17 residues in the CDR3. CDR1 ENHRY and CDR2 SYGVKD come from the germline V gene. CDR3 coding DNA: TGTGCCATCAGTGAGTTTGAAACACACGTCACCTACAATGAGCAGTTCTTC. It encodes CAISEFETHVTYNEQFF.

The chain joins TRBV4-2 to TRBJ2-7; D might be TRBD2 (6 bases). V was pared by 0 bases and J by 0 bases, with 9 bases between. CDR3 length: 15 residues. Germline values: CDR1 LGHNA, CDR2 YNFKEQ. The CDR3 DNA sequence: TGTGCCAGCAGCCAAGACCCTAGCGTCTCCTACGAGCAGTACTTC. Translation: CASSQDPSVSYEQYF.

This clone has only one observation. The chain couples TRBV6-5 to TRBJ1-1; no reliable D call. V was trimmed by 7 bases and J by 6 bases, leaving 18 bases between them. In germline, CDR1 is MNHEY, CDR2 SVGAGI. The CDR3 has 14 residues. This CDR3 reads CASIALGKSPEAFF. The DNA of the CDR3 is TGTGCCAGCATCGCATTAGGGAAATCCCCTGAAGCTTTCTTT.

This clone occurred a few times. The V gene is TRBV18, the J gene TRBJ1-1, with 7 bases aligning to TRBD1. J lost 5 bases, V lost 2 bases, and 5 bases had no gene match. Germline V gene lookup returns CDR1 KGHSH and CDR2 LQKENI. There are 14 residues in the CDR3. This CDR3 is CASSPAGGGTEAFF. The CDR3 region has the DNA TGTGCCAGCTCACCAGCAGGGGGAGGGACTGAAGCTTTCTTT. Looking up the rest from reference TRBV18 and TRBJ1-1 gives the full variable domain: NAGVMQNPRHLVRRRGQEARLRCSPMKGHSHVYWYRQLPEEGLKFMVYLQKENIIDESGMPKERFSAEFPKEGPSILRIQQVVRGDSAAYFCASSPAGGGTEAFFGQGTRLTVV.

About this clone: The junction does not match germline at one end; this may be a read error. The gene calls are TRBV5-1 and TRBJ1-2; a possible D gene is TRBD1 (5 bases). The CDR3 is made up of 14 amino acids. Germline CDR1 is SGHRS and CDR2 is YFSETQ. In DNA form, the CDR3 reads TGCGCCAGCAGCTCAACTCCAGGGAACTCTGGCTACACCTTC. Amino acid sequence: CASSSTPGNSGYTF.

The chain links TRBV19 to TRBJ1-4, with D possibly TRBD1 on 5 matching bases. The CDR3 is 16 residues long. The V gene's germline CDR1 is LNHDA and CDR2 SQIVND (reference sequence). V lost 5 bases and J lost 0, with 13 bases in between. Written as DNA, the CDR3 is TGTGCCAGTAGTTTCAGGGAGGAAGCAACTAATGAAAAACTGTTTTTT. It codes for CASSFREEATNEKLFF.

This rearrangement joins TRBV7-2 to TRBJ2-6, with unresolved D. The CDR3 totals 14 residues. The V gene lost 11 bases and the J gene lost 1 base, with 12 bases spanning the gap. The germline V gene has CDR1 SGHTA and CDR2 FQGNSA. CDR3 nucleotides: TGTGCCCACCTAGGGAAATCTGGGGCCAACGTCCTGACTTTC. Protein product: CAHLGKSGANVLTF.

Of note for this clone: Germline is not matched at one junction end, which may reflect a read error. The genes are TRBV29-1 and TRBJ1-2; 7 bases are shared with TRBD1. This CDR3 has 11 amino acids. CDR1 is SQVTM and CDR2 is ANQGSEA in the germline V gene. CDR3 bases: TGCAGCACCGGGACAGTCTTCGATAGACCCTTC. Translated, it gives CSTGTVFDRPF.

This chain connects TRBV6-5 to TRBJ1-5; no clear D. Germline V gene data show CDR1 as MNHEY and CDR2 as SVGAGI. The CDR3 sequence is 14 residues long. Trimming took 6 bases from V and 5 from J, leaving 14 bases between them. CDR3 loop: CASSAGPGDQPQHF. As DNA, the CDR3 is TGTGCCAGCAGCGCGGGCCCGGGCGATCAGCCCCAGCATTTT.

The CDR3 spells CASSGARRDSGNTIYF. The CDR3 DNA sequence: TGTGCCAGCAGTGGGGCTAGACGGGACTCTGGAAACACCATATATTTT. V is TRBV6-1 and J is TRBJ1-3; D gene unclear. V dropped 4 bases and J dropped 0 bases, with 13 bases sitting between them. Germline lookup yields CDR1 MNHNS and CDR2 SASEGT. The CDR3 runs 16 residues.

CDR3 loop: CASSLQGADTQYF. DNA of the CDR3: TGTGCCAGCAGTTTACAGGGGGCGGATACGCAGTATTTT. This chain links TRBV28 with TRBJ2-3; 8 bases match TRBD1. Germline CDR1 reads MDHEN; CDR2 reads SYDVKM. The CDR3 has 13 amino acids. V lost 2 bases and J lost 6; bases outside the gene matches: 1.

The chain uses TRBV5-1 and TRBJ2-7, with 9 bases fitting TRBD2. Germline trimming cut 4 bases from V and 0 bases from J; bases unmatched to any gene: 5. Germline V CDR1 and CDR2: SGHRS, YFSETQ. The CDR3 length is 15 residues. CDR3 sequence reads: CASSIRLAASYEQYF. As DNA, the CDR3 is TGCGCCAGCAGCATCAGACTAGCGGCCTCCTACGAGCAGTACTTC. The full variable domain, with the rest looked up from reference TRBV5-1 and TRBJ2-7, is KAGVTQTPRYLIKTRGQQVTLSCSPISGHRSVSWYQQTPGQGLQFLFEYFSETQRNKGNFPGRFSGRQFSNSRSEMNVSTLELGDSALYLCASSIRLAASYEQYFGPGTRLTVT.

As regards this clone: Additional DNA sequences in this sample encode the identical CDR3. The chain couples TRBV7-2 to TRBJ2-3; no clear D. CDR3 length: 13 residues. The germline CDR1 and CDR2 sequences are SGHTA and FQGNSA. The V end was cut by 1 base, the J end by 3 bases, with 5 bases between. The CDR3, as DNA: TGTGCCAGCAGCTTAGTAGGAACAGATACGCAGTATTTT. Protein: CASSLVGTDTQYF.